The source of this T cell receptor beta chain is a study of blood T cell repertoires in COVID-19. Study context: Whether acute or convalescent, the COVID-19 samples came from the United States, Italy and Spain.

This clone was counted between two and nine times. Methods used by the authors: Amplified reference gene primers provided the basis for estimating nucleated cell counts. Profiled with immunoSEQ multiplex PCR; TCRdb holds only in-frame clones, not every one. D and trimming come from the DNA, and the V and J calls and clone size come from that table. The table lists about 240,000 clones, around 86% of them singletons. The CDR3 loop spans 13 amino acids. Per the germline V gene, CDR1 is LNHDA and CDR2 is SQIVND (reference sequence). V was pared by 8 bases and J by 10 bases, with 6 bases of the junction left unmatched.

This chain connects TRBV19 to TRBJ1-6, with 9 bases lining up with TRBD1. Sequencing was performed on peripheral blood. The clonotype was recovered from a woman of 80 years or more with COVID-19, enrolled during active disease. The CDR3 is CASRRDRASPLHF. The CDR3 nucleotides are TGTGCCAGTCGCCGGGACAGGGCCTCACCCCTCCACTTT.